The rows below give T cell receptor beta chains drawn from one sample of a study of blood T cell repertoires in COVID-19. Clones were read by immunoSEQ multiplex PCR, and TCRdb kept only the in-frame ones, dropping some. The table has more than 200,000 clones, 75% to 90% seen once; the top ten hold roughly 8%. The sequencing sample was made of peripheral blood. These receptors originate from a woman over 75 with COVID-19, enrolled during active disease. Both conserved end residues are part of each CDR3.

j_call | v_call | cdr3_aa
TRBJ1-4 | TRBV19 | CASSLENRQNEKLFF
TRBJ1-2 | TRBV6-5 | CASSRQGVNGYTF
TRBJ2-1 | TRBV18 | CASSSRTGVFF
TRBJ1-5 | TRBV5-6 | CASSLAGSPQHF
TRBJ2-7 | TRBV18 | CASSPIPYEQYF
TRBJ1-1 | TRBV5-1 | CASSFTDRMGTEAFF
TRBJ1-2 | TRBV12-3/TRBV12-4 | CASRRNLNYGYTF
TRBJ1-1 | TRBV7-9 | CASSFGENTEAFF
TRBJ1-1 | TRBV6-2/TRBV6-3 | CASSHTPGHWMNTEAFF
TRBJ1-2 | TRBV6-5 | CASSFRQGADGYTF
TRBJ1-1 | TRBV4-1 | CASSQGPEARLNTEAFF
TRBJ2-7 | TRBV5-1 | CASSSGGTSRSYEQYF
TRBJ1-5 | TRBV6-5 | CASSPRGGGNQPQHF
TRBJ2-1 | TRBV29-1 | CSVGGTSGRAVDEQFF
TRBJ2-1 | TRBV20-1 | CSASDLRGQNEQFF
TRBJ2-6 | TRBV5-1 | CASSYTGAGANVLTF
TRBJ1-3 | TRBV3-1/TRBV3-2 | CASSRSGGAGNTIYF
TRBJ1-2 | TRBV3-1/TRBV3-2 | CASSQGSRGYTF
TRBJ2-1 | TRBV2 | CASLGGQYTQRVSDEQFF
TRBJ1-2 | TRBV7-2 | CASSFPGVGGYTF
TRBJ1-2 | TRBV3-1/TRBV3-2 | CASSQASGYTF
TRBJ1-1 | TRBV6-5 | CASRLGQLNTEAFF
TRBJ1-1 | TRBV3-1/TRBV3-2 | CASSQLRGEAFF
TRBJ1-2 | TRBV6-5 | CASKGTGPYGYTF
TRBJ2-2 | TRBV11-1 | CASSMPGTVHTGELFF
TRBJ1-1 | TRBV13 | CASTTRGDTEAFF
TRBJ2-1 | TRBV15 | CATSGSLGSHNEQFF
TRBJ2-2 | TRBV24-1 | CATSDLDRAGLFF